The 9 T cell receptor beta chains reported below all come from one sample, sequenced in a study of blood T cells in healthy people across ages. A second PCR, run for about 7 to 11 cycles, used a sample-barcoded 5' primer plus a J-beta primer mix. A single record per CDR3 protein comes from TCRdb applying MiXCR to the 5' RACE reads. The table includes hundreds of thousands of distinct CDR3 sequences, roughly 26% detected once. The sample was also linked to a second study, of T cells of mothers and their children.

Material for sequencing was blood. The receptors were sampled from a boy between 10 and 17 years old in good health.

At least ten counts were recorded for this clonotype. CDR3 in DNA: TGCAGTGCTAGAGGGGCCAGCAATCAGCCCCAGCATTTT. Translation: CSARGASNQPQHF. The V and J genes are TRBV20-1 and TRBJ1-5; no firm D call. Per germline, CDR1 DFQATT and CDR2 SNEGSKA (reference sequence). The CDR3 loop spans 13 amino acids. The germline V and J ends were trimmed by 1 base and 1 base, with 5 bases remaining between them.

This clonotype has only a few counts. The chain couples TRBV5-1 to TRBJ2-3; a possible D gene is TRBD2 (5 bases). The CDR3 extends over 13 amino acids. Germline CDR1 and CDR2: SGHRS and YFSETQ. The CDR3 is CAKTSGFGDTQYF. The CDR3 bases are TGCGCTAAAACGTCGGGGTTCGGAGATACGCAGTATTTT.

The V gene is TRBV6-2 or TRBV6-3, the J gene TRBJ1-2; D might be TRBD1 (5 bases). CDR1 is MNHEY and CDR2 is SVGEGT in the germline V gene. CDR3 size: 13 residues. Deletions cut 5 bases from V and 4 bases from J, with 11 bases between. The CDR3 DNA is TGTGCCAGCAGTGAGACAGCAGGCTATGGCTACACCTTC. This gives the protein CASSETAGYGYTF.

The chain couples TRBV6-6 to TRBJ2-4; a weak D match, TRBD1 (6 bases). V gave up 3 bases and J gave up 7 bases, with 19 bases separating them. This CDR3 has 16 amino acids. Germline-derived CDR1 and CDR2 are MNHNY and SVGAGI (reference sequence). CDR3 loop: CASSYFHRESCNIQYF. DNA for the CDR3: TGTGCCAGCAGTTATTTCCACAGGGAGAGTTGTAACATTCAGTACTTC.

To note about this clonotype: At one boundary the junction diverges from the germline segment, which might be a read error. The CDR3 DNA is TGCGTCAGCAGCTTGAACGGGGTGGCCAACACCATACATTTT. Its protein is CVSSLNGVANTIHF. The rearrangement links TRBV5-1 to TRBJ1-3; D gene uncertain. The length of the CDR3 is 14 residues. CDR1 is SGHRS, CDR2 YFSETQ, per germline.

This clonotype showed up just a few times. The chain uses TRBV5-1 and TRBJ2-3; the D gene could be TRBD1 or TRBD2 (5 bases each). CDR3 length: 13 residues. Germline CDR1 is SGHRS and CDR2 is YFSETQ. With 3 bases removed from V and 2 bases from J, the gap between germline ends came to 7 bases. DNA of the CDR3: TGCGCCAGCAGCTGGGACCACACAGATACGCAGTATTTT. Its protein product is CASSWDHTDTQYF.

A few counts support this clonotype. The rearrangement uses TRBV20-1 and TRBJ1-2; D gene uncertain. Per germline, CDR1 DFQATT and CDR2 SNEGSKA (reference sequence). V was cut by 6 bases and J by 9 bases, with 20 bases left in between. The CDR3 covers 13 residues. CDR3: CSALGTPDGSYTF. The CDR3 coding sequence is TGCAGTGCCCTGGGCACGCCGGACGGGAGCTACACCTTC.

As DNA, the CDR3 is TGTGCCACCAGCAGAGATAAAGGTTCGTGGCAGCCCCAGCATTTT. Translating it yields CATSRDKGSWQPQHF. The chain carries TRBV15 and TRBJ1-5; no firm D call. The V end was cut by 0 bases, the J end by 7 bases, with 13 bases between. The CDR3 has 15 amino acids. The V gene's germline CDR1 is LNHNV and CDR2 YYDKDF (reference sequence).

This clonotype came up a few times. The chain combines TRBV12-3 or TRBV12-4 with TRBJ2-1; perhaps D is TRBD1 or TRBD2 (5 bases each). This CDR3 is built from 14 residues. V lost 5 bases to trimming and J lost 4 bases, with 12 bases between them. The CDR3 sequence is CASSPGTPYNEQFF. DNA for the CDR3: TGTGCCAGCAGTCCAGGGACCCCTTACAATGAGCAGTTCTTC.